This section outlines one T cell receptor beta chain sequence together with its context. Its antigen is as yet unknown. This same CDR3 is encoded by further DNA sequences in the sample. Measured with immunoSEQ multiplex PCR; TCRdb has only the in-frame clones, and not every one. This sample has about 150,000 clones, with about 90% found just once. The data originate from a study of T cell responses to AZD1222 COVID-19 vaccine. Overall study results and limits: A mostly white British donor set with more females was recruited, and clonal diversity was possibly underestimated. Following two doses of AZD1222, Spike-specific TCR breadth and depth rose. Samples come after the peak T cell response, not at day 14. Seropositive at baseline were only a handful of AZD1222 recipients.

The CDR3 loop spans 14 amino acids. V shed 1 base, J shed 4 bases, and the junction held 1 base outside the gene matches. Germline loops: CDR1 SGHVS, CDR2 FQNEAQ. This clonotype originated in an adult in good health. The sample in question was peripheral blood, obtained on day 0 of AZD1222 vaccination. The chain recombines TRBV7-8 with TRBJ1-5, with TRBD1 identical over 7 bases. CDR3 sequence (DNA): TGTGCCAGCAGCTTAGGACAGGGTAATCAGCCCCAGCATTTT. Its translation: CASSLGQGNQPQHF.